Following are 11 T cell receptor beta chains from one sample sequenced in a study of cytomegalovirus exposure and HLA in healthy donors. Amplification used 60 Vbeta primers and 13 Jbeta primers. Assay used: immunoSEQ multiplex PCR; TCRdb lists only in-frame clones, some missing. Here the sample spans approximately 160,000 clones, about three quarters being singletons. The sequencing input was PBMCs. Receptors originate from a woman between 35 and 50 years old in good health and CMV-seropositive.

This CDR3 is CASSESGGFGMNTEAFF. Here the CDR3 DNA reads TGTGCCAGCAGTGAATCTGGGGGCTTTGGCATGAACACTGAAGCTTTCTTT. This rearrangement joins TRBV25-1 to TRBJ1-1, with a possible D match to TRBD1 (6 bases). The germline V gene has CDR1 MGHDK and CDR2 SYGVNS. V lost 1 base and J lost 0, with 15 bases in between. This CDR3 contains 17 residues.

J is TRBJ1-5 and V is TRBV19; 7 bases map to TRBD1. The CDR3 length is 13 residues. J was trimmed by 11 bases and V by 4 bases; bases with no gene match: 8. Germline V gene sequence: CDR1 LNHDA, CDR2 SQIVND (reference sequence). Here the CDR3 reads CASSTSQGMAQHF. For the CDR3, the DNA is TGTGCCAGTAGTACATCACAGGGGATGGCCCAGCATTTT.

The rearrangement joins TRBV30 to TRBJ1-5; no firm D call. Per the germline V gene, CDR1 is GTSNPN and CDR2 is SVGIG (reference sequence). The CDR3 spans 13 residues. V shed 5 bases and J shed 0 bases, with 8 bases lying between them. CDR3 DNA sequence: TGTGCCTGGGCACTGTATAGCAATCAGCCCCAGCATTTT. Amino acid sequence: CAWALYSNQPQHF.

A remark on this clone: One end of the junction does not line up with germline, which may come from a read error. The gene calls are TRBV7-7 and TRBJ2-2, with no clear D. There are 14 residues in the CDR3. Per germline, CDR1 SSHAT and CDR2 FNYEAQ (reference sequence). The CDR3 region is CASSLTPGTGELFF. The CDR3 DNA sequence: TGTGCTAGCAGCTTAACCCCGGGCACCGGGGAGCTGTTTTTT.

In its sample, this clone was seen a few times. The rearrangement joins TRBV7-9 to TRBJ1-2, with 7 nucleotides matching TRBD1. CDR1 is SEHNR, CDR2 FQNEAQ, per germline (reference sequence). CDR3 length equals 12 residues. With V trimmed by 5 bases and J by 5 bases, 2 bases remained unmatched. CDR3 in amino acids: CASSQTGYGYTF. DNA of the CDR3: TGTGCCAGCAGCCAGACAGGGTATGGCTACACCTTC.

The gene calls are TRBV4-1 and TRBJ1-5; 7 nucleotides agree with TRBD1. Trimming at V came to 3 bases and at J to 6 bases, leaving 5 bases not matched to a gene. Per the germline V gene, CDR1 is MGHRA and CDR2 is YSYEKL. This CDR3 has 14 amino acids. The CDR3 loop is CASSHEGARQPQHF. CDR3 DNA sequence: TGCGCCAGCAGCCATGAGGGGGCTCGTCAGCCCCAGCATTTT.

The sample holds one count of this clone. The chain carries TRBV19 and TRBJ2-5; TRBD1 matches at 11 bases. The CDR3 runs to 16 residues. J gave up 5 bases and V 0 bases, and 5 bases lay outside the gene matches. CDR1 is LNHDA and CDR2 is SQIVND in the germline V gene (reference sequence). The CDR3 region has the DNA TGTGCCAGTAGTATAGATTCGGGACAGGGGGGCGAGACCCAGTACTTC. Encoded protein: CASSIDSGQGGETQYF.

The CDR3 spells CATSRAFYEQYF. CDR3 coding DNA: TGTGCCACCAGCAGGGCTTTCTACGAGCAGTACTTC. The J gene is TRBJ2-7, the V gene TRBV15; D is uncertain. Looked up from germline, CDR1 is LNHNV and CDR2 is YYDKDF (reference sequence). With 3 bases removed from V and 3 bases from J, the gap between germline ends came to 6 bases. The CDR3 contains 12 residues.

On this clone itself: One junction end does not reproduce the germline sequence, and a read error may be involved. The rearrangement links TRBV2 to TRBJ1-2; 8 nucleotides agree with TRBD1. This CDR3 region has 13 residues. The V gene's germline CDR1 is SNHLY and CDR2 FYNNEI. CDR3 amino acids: CASREVRGQGYTF. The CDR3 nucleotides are TGTGCCAGCAGGGAAGTCAGGGGGCAAGGCTACACCTTC. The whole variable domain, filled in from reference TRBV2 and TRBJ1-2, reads EPEVTQTPSHQVTQMGQEVILRCVPISNHLYFYWYRQILGQKVEFLVSFYNNEISEKSEIFDDQFSVERPDGSNFTLKIRSTKLEDSAMYFCASREVRGQGYTFGSGTRLTVV.

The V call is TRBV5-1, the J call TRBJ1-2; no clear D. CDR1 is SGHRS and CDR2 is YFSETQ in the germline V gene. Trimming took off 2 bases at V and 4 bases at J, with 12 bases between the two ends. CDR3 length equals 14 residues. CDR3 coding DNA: TGCGCCAGCAGCTTAAGTCAGGAGGGCTATGGCTACACCTTC. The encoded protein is CASSLSQEGYGYTF.

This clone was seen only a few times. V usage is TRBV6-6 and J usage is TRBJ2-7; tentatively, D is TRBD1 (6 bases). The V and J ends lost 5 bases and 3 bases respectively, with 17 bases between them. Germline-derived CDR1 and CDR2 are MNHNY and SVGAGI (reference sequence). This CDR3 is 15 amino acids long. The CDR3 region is CASSPLRTAHYEQYF. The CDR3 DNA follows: TGTGCCAGCAGTCCTCTTAGGACAGCTCACTACGAGCAGTACTTC.